What follows are 6 T cell receptor beta chains derived from one specimen sequenced in a study of blood T cell repertoires in COVID-19. Profiling relied on immunoSEQ multiplex PCR, and the TCRdb table lists in-frame clones only, not all of them. The repertoire holds nearly 100,000 clones, less than 90% seen once, with 1.5% to 2% in the top ten. Sample: peripheral blood. These receptors originate from a man older than 75 with acute or convalescent COVID-19.

V usage is TRBV10-3 and J usage is TRBJ1-6; D is perhaps TRBD1 (6 bases). V gave up 5 bases and J gave up 4 bases, with 15 bases separating them. Per germline, CDR1 ENHRY and CDR2 SYGVKD. CDR3 length: 16 amino acids. The DNA of the CDR3 is TGTGCCATCAGTTCTACAGGGCGGTCTTATAATTCACCCCTCCACTTT. Its protein product is CAISSTGRSYNSPLHF.

V gene TRBV19 combines with J gene TRBJ1-1; D may be TRBD1 (5 bases). The CDR3 contains 14 residues. V lost 4 bases and J 7 bases, leaving 16 bases between the germline ends. The V gene's germline CDR1 is LNHDA and CDR2 SQIVND (reference sequence). The CDR3 DNA reads TGTGCCAGTAGTAAGGACGCCCGACAGTATGAAGCTTTCTTT. It yields the protein CASSKDARQYEAFF.

This clone was detected only once. The rearrangement links TRBV7-2 to TRBJ2-2; 10 bases are a match to TRBD2. The CDR3 is 17 residues long. The germline CDR1 and CDR2 sequences are SGHTA and FQGNSA. V trimming: 1 base; J trimming: 6 bases; junction bases outside the gene matches: 8. Here the CDR3 DNA reads TGTGCCAGCAGCTTAGATCGGGCTAGCGGGAGAGCCGGGGAGCTGTTTTTT. This codes for CASSLDRASGRAGELFF.

The chain couples TRBV6-1 to TRBJ2-1, with 12 bases identical to TRBD2. Per the germline V gene, CDR1 is MNHNS and CDR2 is SASEGT. The CDR3 is 18 residues long. V lost 4 bases, J lost 2 bases, and 9 bases stayed unmatched. The chain's CDR3 is CASSGPSGRAQTYNEQFF. The DNA of the CDR3 is TGTGCCAGCAGTGGGCCTAGCGGGAGGGCCCAGACCTACAATGAGCAGTTCTTC.

The rearrangement joins TRBV12-3 or TRBV12-4 to TRBJ1-4, with D unclear. The CDR3 sequence is 11 residues long. Trimming removed 2 bases at V and 8 bases at J, with 3 bases between. The DNA of the CDR3 is TGTGCCAGCAGTTTACGGGAAAAACTGTTTTTT. Its protein is CASSLREKLFF.

V usage is TRBV3-1 (or the pseudogene TRBV3-2) and J usage is TRBJ1-5; D ambiguous. Germline assignment: CDR1 LGHDT and CDR2 YNNKEL (reference sequence). This CDR3 comprises 13 residues. Trimming removed 0 bases from V and 6 bases from J, with 6 bases in between. CDR3 coding DNA: TGTGCCAGCAGCCAAGACGGGGTTCAGCCCCAGCATTTT. It specifies CASSQDGVQPQHF.